Each of the 20 T cell receptor beta chains below was sequenced from the same sample in a study of blood T cell repertoires in COVID-19. The repertoire was sequenced with immunoSEQ multiplex PCR; TCRdb's copy has only in-frame clones and lacks some. The sample has about 270,000 clones; about 91% are singletons. The source material was PBMCs or T cells enriched from blood (not recorded which). The receptors here all came from a woman in her forties with acute COVID-19.

The rearrangement uses TRBV7-9 and TRBJ1-2, with 7 nucleotides matching TRBD1. V dropped 5 bases and J dropped 1; count of bases not matched to a gene: 7. CDR1 SEHNR and CDR2 FQNEAQ come from the germline V gene (reference sequence). CDR3 size: 15 residues. The CDR3 is CASSPRTGINYGYTF. DNA of the CDR3: TGTGCCAGCAGCCCCCGGACAGGAATTAACTATGGCTACACCTTC.

This chain links TRBV6-5 with TRBJ1-5; possible D gene TRBD1, 5 bases. Germline loops: CDR1 MNHEY, CDR2 SVGAGI. There are 13 residues in the CDR3. The V and J ends lost 6 bases and 9 bases respectively, with 15 bases between them. This CDR3 reads CASRDIPGTPQHF. The CDR3 DNA sequence: TGTGCCAGCAGGGACATTCCGGGTACGCCCCAGCATTTT.

The gene calls are TRBV4-3 and TRBJ2-5, with 7 bases that match TRBD2. V dropped 0 bases and J dropped 5; count of bases not matched to a gene: 15. CDR1 is LGHNA and CDR2 is YSLEER in the germline V gene. This CDR3 has 18 amino acids. CDR3 sequence (DNA): TGCGCCAGCAGCCAAGAGAGAGGTGGAGGCGGGAGAGGGGAGACCCAGTACTTC. This translates into CASSQERGGGGRGETQYF.

The rearrangement uses TRBV9 and TRBJ2-5; the match to TRBD1 covers 7 bases. Trimming at V came to 6 bases and at J to 4 bases, leaving 9 bases not matched to a gene. The CDR3 runs to 14 residues. Germline values: CDR1 SGDLS, CDR2 YYNGEE. CDR3: CASTEASGGETQYF. The CDR3 nucleotides read TGTGCCAGCACCGAAGCCTCAGGGGGAGAGACCCAGTACTTC.

The chain couples TRBV9 to TRBJ1-5; TRBD1 aligns across 10 bases. CDR1 and CDR2 from the germline V gene are SGDLS and YYNGEE. The CDR3 length is 17 residues. J was trimmed by 1 base and V by 2 bases; bases with no gene match: 6. CDR3 protein: CASSVGTGEDSNQPQHF. The CDR3 DNA is TGTGCCAGCAGCGTGGGGACAGGGGAGGACAGCAATCAGCCCCAGCATTTT.

The chain has TRBV4-2 and TRBJ1-6; possibly TRBD1 for D (5 bases). This CDR3 has 16 amino acids. CDR1 is LGHNA and CDR2 is YNFKEQ in the germline V gene. V shed 4 bases and J shed 7 bases, with 17 bases lying between them. The CDR3 region is CASSPHQGQRNSPLHF. In DNA, the CDR3 is TGTGCCAGCAGCCCCCACCAAGGACAACGAAATTCACCCCTCCACTTT.

J is TRBJ2-7 and V is TRBV6-5, with a possible D match to TRBD1 (5 bases). V lost 4 bases to trimming and J lost 5 bases, with 15 bases between them. The CDR3 contains 14 residues. Germline V lookup: CDR1 MNHEY, CDR2 SVGAGI. CDR3 sequence reads: CASSSGRVFDEQYF. CDR3 in DNA: TGTGCCAGCAGTTCGGGCAGGGTATTCGACGAGCAGTACTTC.

The V and J genes are TRBV28 and TRBJ1-1, with 7 nucleotides matching TRBD1. Per the germline V gene, CDR1 is MDHEN and CDR2 is SYDVKM. This CDR3 contains 17 residues. Losses at the gene ends were 2 bases for V and 1 base for J; bases not matched to a gene: 10. CDR3 coding DNA: TGTGCCAGCAGTTTAACCAGGGGGTCGGGGACGAACACTGAAGCTTTCTTT. Translating it yields CASSLTRGSGTNTEAFF.

The chain couples TRBV28 to TRBJ2-1; perhaps TRBD2 as D (5 bases). V was shortened by 6 bases and J by 6 bases, with 18 bases between the two germline ends. Looked up from germline, CDR1 is MDHEN and CDR2 is SYDVKM. CDR3 length equals 15 residues. The CDR3 reads CASSSLDYPSNEQFF. CDR3 bases: TGTGCCAGCAGCTCCCTTGACTACCCTTCCAATGAGCAGTTCTTC.

J is TRBJ2-7 and V is TRBV28; no firm D call. Germline-derived CDR1 and CDR2 are MDHEN and SYDVKM. The germline V and J ends were trimmed by 3 bases and 2 bases, with 11 bases remaining between them. There are 14 residues in the CDR3. CDR3 in DNA: TGTGCCAGCAGTTTCCTATTTCCTACCTACGAGCAGTACTTC. Amino acid sequence: CASSFLFPTYEQYF.

The gene calls are TRBV7-2 and TRBJ2-7, with a tentative D call TRBD2 (6 bases). The CDR3 loop spans 14 amino acids. Looked up from germline, CDR1 is SGHTA and CDR2 is FQGNSA. Trimming stripped 4 bases from V and 6 bases from J, with 16 bases between. The CDR3 sequence: CASSSPLAVLEQYF. The CDR3 DNA sequence: TGTGCCAGCAGCTCGCCACTAGCAGTCCTCGAGCAGTACTTC.

The genes are TRBV18 and TRBJ2-1, with 8 bases matching TRBD1. V shed 2 bases and J 8 bases; nucleotides not matched to a gene: 5. The germline CDR1 and CDR2 sequences are KGHSH and LQKENI. CDR3 length: 14 amino acids. The CDR3 protein is CASSPGQGRDEQFF. The CDR3 nucleotides are TGTGCCAGCTCACCAGGACAGGGCAGGGATGAGCAGTTCTTC.

The chain links TRBV27 to TRBJ1-2, with no clear D. This CDR3 contains 15 residues. CDR1 is MNHEY and CDR2 is SMNVEV in the germline V gene (reference sequence). The germline V and J ends were trimmed by 4 bases and 4 bases, with 16 bases remaining between them. This CDR3 reads CASSSRGLTRYGYTF. The CDR3 DNA is TGTGCCAGCAGTTCCCGGGGTTTAACCCGCTATGGCTACACCTTC.

V usage is TRBV6-5 and J usage is TRBJ1-5, with unresolved D. The CDR3 length is 15 residues. Trimming removed 6 bases from V and 5 bases from J, with 17 bases in between. The germline gives CDR1 MNHEY, CDR2 SVGAGI. CDR3 sequence: CASSYDGQDHQPQHF. CDR3 nucleotide sequence: TGTGCCAGCAGCTACGATGGTCAGGATCATCAGCCCCAGCATTTT.

The chain recombines TRBV11-3 with TRBJ2-2; D is perhaps TRBD1 (5 bases). Deletions cut 0 bases from V and 11 bases from J, with 13 bases between. From germline, CDR1 is SGHNT and CDR2 YENEEA. The CDR3 sequence is 14 residues long. The CDR3 DNA reads TGTGCCAGCAGCTTAGATTTTGTCCAGGGCGAGCTGTTTTTT. Translated, it gives CASSLDFVQGELFF.

The V gene is TRBV6-1, the J gene TRBJ2-7; D not resolved. CDR1 and CDR2 (germline): MNHNS, SASEGT. V lost 1 base and J lost 6, with 13 bases in between. The CDR3 totals 14 residues. The DNA for the CDR3 is TGTGCCAGCAGTGAAGACAGACATCTCTTCGAGCAGTACGTC. Its translation: CASSEDRHLFEQYV.

The rearrangement uses TRBV4-1 and TRBJ1-2; D ambiguous. Germline assignment: CDR1 MGHRA and CDR2 YSYEKL. There are 13 residues in the CDR3. Between the trimmed V and J ends, which lost 4 bases and 3 bases, there was a span of 9 bases. CDR3 DNA: TGCGCCAGCAGCCTGGAGGATGACTATGGCTACACCTTC. Its protein is CASSLEDDYGYTF.

For this clone: An end of the junction does not agree with germline; a read error may underlie this. The chain uses TRBV28 and TRBJ1-6; no reliable D call. Germline assignment: CDR1 MDHEN and CDR2 SYDVKM. CDR3 length equals 16 residues. CDR3 loop: CASSLSGGRPNSLLHF. For the CDR3, the DNA is TGTGCCAGCAGTTTATCTGGAGGCAGGCCTAATTCACTCCTCCACTTT.

This clone was recorded only once. V gene TRBV11-2 combines with J gene TRBJ1-1; weak D call: TRBD1 (6 bases). Germline V gives CDR1 SGHAT, CDR2 FQNNGV. Deletions cut 7 bases from V and 1 base from J, with 13 bases between. This CDR3 contains 14 residues. CDR3 bases: TGTGCCAGCAACAAGGTCAGGGGGAACACTGAAGCTTTCTTT. Protein product: CASNKVRGNTEAFF.

CDR3 protein: CASSTLDRVHQPQHF. CDR3 bases: TGTGCCAGTAGTACTTTAGACAGGGTGCATCAGCCCCAGCATTTT. The chain combines TRBV19 with TRBJ1-5, with 7 nucleotides matching TRBD1. Trimming removed 4 bases from V and 5 bases from J; junction bases left unmatched: 8. Germline assignment: CDR1 LNHDA and CDR2 SQIVND (reference sequence). The CDR3 is made up of 15 amino acids.